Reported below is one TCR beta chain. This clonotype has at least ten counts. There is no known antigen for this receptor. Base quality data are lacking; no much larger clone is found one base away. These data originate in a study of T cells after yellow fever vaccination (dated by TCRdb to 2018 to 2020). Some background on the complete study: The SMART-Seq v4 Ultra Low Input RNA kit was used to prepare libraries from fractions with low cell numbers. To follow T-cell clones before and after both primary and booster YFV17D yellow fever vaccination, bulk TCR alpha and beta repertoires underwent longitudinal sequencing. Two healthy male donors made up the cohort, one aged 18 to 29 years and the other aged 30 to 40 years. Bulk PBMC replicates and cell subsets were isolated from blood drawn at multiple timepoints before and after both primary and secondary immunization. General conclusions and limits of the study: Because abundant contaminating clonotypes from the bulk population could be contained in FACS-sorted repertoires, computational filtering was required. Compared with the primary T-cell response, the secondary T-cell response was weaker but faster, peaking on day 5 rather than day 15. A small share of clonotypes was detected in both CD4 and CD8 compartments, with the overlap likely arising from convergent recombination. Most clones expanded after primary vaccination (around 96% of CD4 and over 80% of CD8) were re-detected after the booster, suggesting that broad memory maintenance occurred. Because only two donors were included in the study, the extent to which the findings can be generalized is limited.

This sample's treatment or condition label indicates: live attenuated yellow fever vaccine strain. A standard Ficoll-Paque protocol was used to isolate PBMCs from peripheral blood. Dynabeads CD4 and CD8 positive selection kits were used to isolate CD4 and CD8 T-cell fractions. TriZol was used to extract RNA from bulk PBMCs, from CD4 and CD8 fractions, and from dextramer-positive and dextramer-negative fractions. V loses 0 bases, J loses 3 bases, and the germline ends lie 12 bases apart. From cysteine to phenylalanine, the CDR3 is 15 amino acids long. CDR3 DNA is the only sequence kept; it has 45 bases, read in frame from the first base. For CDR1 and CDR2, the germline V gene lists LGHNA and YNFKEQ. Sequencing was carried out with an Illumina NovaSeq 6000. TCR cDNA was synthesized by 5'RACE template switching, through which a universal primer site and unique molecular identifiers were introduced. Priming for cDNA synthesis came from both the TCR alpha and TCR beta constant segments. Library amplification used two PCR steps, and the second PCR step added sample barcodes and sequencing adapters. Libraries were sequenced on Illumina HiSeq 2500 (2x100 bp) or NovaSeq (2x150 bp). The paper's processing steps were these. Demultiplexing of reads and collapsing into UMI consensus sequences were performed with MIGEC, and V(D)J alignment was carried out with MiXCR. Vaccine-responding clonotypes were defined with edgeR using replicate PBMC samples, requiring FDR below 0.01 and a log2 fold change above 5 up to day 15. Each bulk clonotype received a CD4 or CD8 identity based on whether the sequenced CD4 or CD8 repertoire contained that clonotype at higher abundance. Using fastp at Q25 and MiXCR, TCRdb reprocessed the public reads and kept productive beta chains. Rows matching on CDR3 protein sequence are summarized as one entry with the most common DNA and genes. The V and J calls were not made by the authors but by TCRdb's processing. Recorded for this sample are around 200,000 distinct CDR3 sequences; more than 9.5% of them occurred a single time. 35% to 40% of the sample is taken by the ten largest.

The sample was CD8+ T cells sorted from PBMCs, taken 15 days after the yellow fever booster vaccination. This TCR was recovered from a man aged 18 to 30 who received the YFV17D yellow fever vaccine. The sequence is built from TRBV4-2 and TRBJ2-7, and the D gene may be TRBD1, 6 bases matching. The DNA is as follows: TGTGCCAGCAGCCAAGAGGACAGCGGATTCTACGAGCAGTACTTC. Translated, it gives CASSQEDSGFYEQYF.